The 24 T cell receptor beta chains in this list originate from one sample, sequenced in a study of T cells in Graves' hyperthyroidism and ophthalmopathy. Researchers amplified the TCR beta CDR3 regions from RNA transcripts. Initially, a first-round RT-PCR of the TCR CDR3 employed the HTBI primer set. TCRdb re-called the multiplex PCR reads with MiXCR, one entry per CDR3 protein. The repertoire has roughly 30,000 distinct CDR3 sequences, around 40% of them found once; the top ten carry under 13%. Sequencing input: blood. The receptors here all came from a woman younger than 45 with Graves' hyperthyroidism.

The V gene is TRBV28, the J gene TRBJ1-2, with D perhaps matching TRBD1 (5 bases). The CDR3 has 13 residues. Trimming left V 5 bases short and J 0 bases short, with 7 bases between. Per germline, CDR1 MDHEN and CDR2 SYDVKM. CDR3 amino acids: CASSTGANYGYTF. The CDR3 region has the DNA TGTGCCAGCAGTACGGGGGCTAACTATGGCTACACCTTC.

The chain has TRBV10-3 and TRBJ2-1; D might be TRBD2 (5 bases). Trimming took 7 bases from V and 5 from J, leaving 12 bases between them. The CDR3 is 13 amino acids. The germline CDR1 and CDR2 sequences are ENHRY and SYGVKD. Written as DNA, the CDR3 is TGTGCCATCACCGGGAAGATTCACAATGAGCAGTTCTTC. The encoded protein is CAITGKIHNEQFF.

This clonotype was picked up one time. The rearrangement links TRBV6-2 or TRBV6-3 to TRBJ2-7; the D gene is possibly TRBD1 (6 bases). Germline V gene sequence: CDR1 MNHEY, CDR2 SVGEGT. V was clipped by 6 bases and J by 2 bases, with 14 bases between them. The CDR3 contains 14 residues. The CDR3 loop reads CASRNPGQTYEQYF. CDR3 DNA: TGTGCCAGCAGGAACCCGGGACAAACCTACGAGCAGTACTTC.

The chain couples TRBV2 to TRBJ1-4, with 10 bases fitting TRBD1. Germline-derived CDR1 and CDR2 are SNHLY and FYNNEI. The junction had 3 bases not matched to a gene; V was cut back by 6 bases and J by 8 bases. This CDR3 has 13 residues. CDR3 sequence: CASRTGQGEKLFF. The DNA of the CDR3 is TGTGCCAGCAGAACGGGACAGGGGGAAAAACTGTTTTTT.

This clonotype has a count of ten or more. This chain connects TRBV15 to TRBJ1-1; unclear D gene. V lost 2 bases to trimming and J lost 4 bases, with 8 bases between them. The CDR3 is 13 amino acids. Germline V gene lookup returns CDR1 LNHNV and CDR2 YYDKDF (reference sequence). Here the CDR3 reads CATSRLYRTEAFF. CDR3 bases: TGTGCCACCAGCAGATTATACCGCACTGAAGCTTTCTTT.

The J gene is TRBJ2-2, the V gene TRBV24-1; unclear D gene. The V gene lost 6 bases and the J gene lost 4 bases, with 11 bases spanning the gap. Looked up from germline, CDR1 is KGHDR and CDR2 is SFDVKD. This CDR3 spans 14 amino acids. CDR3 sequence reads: CATSREQSTGELFF. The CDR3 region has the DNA TGTGCCACCAGTCGAGAGCAGAGCACCGGGGAGCTGTTTTTT.

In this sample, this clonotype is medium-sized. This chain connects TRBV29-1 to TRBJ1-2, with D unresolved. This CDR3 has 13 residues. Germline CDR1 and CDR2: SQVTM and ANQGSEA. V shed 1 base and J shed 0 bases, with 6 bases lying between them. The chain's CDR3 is CSVEVSANYGYTF. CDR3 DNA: TGCAGCGTTGAAGTATCGGCTAACTATGGCTACACCTTC. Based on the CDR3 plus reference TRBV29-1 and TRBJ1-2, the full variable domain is SAVISQKPSRDICQRGTSLTIQCQVDSQVTMMFWYRQQPGQSLTLIATANQGSEATYESGFVIDKFPISRPNLTFSTLTVSNMSPEDSSIYLCSVEVSANYGYTFGSGTRLTVV.

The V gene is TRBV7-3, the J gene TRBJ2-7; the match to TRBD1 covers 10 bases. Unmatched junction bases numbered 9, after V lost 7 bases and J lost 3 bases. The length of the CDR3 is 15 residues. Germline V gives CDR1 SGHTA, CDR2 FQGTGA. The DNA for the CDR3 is TGTGCCAGCAAGGTGGGACAGGGGATAAACTACGAGCAGTACTTC. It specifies CASKVGQGINYEQYF.

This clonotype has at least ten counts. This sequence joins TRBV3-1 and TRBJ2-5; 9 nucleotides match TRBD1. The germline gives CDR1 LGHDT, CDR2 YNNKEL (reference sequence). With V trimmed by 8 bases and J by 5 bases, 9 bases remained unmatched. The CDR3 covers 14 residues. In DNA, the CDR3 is TGTGCCAGCGTCTCCAAGACAGGGGGGGAGACCCAGTACTTC. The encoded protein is CASVSKTGGETQYF.

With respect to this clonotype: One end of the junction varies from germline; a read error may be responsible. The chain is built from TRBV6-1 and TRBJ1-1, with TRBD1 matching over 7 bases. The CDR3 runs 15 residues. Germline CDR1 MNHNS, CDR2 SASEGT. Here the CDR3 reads CASSGQVTGNTEALF. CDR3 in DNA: TGTGCCAGCAGTGGCCAGGTGACAGGGAACACTGAAGCCCTCTTT.

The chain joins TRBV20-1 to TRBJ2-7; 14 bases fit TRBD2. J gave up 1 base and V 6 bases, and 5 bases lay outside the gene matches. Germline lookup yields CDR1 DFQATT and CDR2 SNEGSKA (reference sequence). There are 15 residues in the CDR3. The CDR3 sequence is CSALGLAGGSYEQYF. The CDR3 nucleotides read TGCAGTGCCCTAGGACTAGCGGGAGGTTCCTACGAGCAGTACTTC.

Here the CDR3 reads CASSMGLDNEQFF. For the CDR3, the DNA is TGTGCCAGCAGCATGGGACTCGACAATGAGCAGTTCTTC. The chain joins TRBV7-6 to TRBJ2-1; possibly TRBD2 for D (6 bases). Germline CDR1 reads SGHVS; CDR2 reads FNYEAQ. CDR3 length: 13 residues. V gave up 5 bases and J gave up 5 bases, with 10 bases separating them.

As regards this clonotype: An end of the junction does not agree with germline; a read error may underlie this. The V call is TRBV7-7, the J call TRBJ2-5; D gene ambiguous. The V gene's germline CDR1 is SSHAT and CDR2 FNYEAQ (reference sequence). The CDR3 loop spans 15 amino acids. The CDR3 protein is CASSLHRDPQETQYF. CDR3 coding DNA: TGTGCTAGCAGCTTACATAGGGATCCACAAGAGACCCAGTACTTC.

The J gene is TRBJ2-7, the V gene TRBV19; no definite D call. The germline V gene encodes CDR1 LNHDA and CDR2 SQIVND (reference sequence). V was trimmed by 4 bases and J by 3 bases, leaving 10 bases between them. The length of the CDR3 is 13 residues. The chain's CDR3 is CASSTGRYYEQYF. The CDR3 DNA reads TGTGCCAGTAGTACCGGACGATACTACGAGCAGTACTTC.

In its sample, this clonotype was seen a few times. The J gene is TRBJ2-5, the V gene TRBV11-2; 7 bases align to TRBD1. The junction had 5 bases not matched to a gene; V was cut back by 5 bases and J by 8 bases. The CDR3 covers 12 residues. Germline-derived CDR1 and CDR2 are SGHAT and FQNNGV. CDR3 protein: CASSRTGFTQYF. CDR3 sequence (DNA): TGTGCCAGCAGCCGGACAGGTTTCACCCAGTACTTC.

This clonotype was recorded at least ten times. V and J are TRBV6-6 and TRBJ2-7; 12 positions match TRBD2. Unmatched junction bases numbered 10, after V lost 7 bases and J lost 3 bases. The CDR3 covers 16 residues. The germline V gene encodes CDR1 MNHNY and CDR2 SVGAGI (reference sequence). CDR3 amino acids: CASIKSRTSGVYEQYF. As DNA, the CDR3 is TGTGCCAGCATCAAATCGAGGACTAGCGGGGTCTACGAGCAGTACTTC.

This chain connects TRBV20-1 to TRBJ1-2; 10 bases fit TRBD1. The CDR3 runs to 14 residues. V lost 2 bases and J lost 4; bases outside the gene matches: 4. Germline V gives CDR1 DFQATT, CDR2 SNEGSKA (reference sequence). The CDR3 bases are TGCAGTGCTAGACTGGACAGGGGGTCCTATGGCTACACCTTC. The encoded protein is CSARLDRGSYGYTF.

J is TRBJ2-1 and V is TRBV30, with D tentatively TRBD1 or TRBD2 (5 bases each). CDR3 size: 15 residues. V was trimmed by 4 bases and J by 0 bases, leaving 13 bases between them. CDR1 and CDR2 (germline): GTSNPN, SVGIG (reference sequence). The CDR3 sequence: CAWKAWGNSYNEQFF. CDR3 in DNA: TGTGCCTGGAAGGCTTGGGGGAACTCCTACAATGAGCAGTTCTTC.

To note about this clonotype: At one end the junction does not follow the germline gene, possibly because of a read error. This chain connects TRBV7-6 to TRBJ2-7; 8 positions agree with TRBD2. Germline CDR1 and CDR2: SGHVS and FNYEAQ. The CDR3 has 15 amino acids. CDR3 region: CAGSSQPAGAYEQYF. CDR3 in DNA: TGTGCCGGCAGCTCGCAGCCAGCGGGAGCGTACGAGCAGTACTTC. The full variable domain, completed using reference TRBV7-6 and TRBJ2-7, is GAGVSQSPRYKVTKRGQDVALRCDPISGHVSLYWYRQALGQGPEFLTYFNYEAQQDKSGLPNDRFSAERPEGSISTLTIQRTEQRDSAMYRCAGSSQPAGAYEQYFGPGTRLTVT.

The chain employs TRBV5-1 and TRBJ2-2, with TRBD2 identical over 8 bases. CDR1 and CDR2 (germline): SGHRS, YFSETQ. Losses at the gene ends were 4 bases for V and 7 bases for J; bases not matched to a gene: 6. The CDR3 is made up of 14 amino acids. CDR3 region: CASSPGLEGGELFF. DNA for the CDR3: TGCGCCAGCAGCCCGGGACTAGAGGGCGGGGAGCTGTTTTTT.

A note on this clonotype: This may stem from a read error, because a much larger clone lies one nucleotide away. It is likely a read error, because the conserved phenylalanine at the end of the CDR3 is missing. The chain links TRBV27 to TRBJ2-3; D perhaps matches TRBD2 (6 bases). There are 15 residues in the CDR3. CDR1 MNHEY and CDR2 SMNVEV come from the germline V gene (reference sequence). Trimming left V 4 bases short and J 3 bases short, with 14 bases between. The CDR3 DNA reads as TGTGCCAGCAGTTCATTCTGGGCGGGAACAGATACGCAGTATCTT. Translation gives CASSSFWAGTDTQYL.

The CDR3 is CASSEEGRGVDEQFF. CDR3 nucleotides: TGTGCCAGCAGTGAAGAGGGGCGCGGGGTCGATGAGCAGTTCTTC. The chain employs TRBV2 and TRBJ2-1, with D possibly matching TRBD2 (6 bases). The CDR3 extends over 15 amino acids. V lost 1 base and J 8 bases, leaving 15 bases between the germline ends. CDR1 is SNHLY and CDR2 is FYNNEI in the germline V gene.

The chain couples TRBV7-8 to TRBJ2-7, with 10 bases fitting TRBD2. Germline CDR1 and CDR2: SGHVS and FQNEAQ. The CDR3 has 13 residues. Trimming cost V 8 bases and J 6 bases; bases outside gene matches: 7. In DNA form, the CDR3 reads TGTGCCAGCGGAGGGACTAGCGACCCCGAGCAGTACTTC. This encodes CASGGTSDPEQYF.

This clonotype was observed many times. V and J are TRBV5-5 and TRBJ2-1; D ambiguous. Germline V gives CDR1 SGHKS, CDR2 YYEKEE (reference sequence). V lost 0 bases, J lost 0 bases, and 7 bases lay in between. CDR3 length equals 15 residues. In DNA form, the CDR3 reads TGTGCCAGCAGCTTGGTTCTGAGCTCCTACAATGAGCAGTTCTTC. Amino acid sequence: CASSLVLSSYNEQFF.